A selection of T cell receptor beta chains follows, all from one sample in a study of T-cell reconstitution after alpha-beta-depleted transplantation in children. TCRdb re-analysed the PCR reads in MiXCR, keeping a single row per CDR3 protein. The repertoire holds about 490,000 distinct CDR3 sequences, 8% to 11% seen once, with 2% to 2.5% in the top ten. The specimen comprised PBMCs, sampled before TCRalphabeta/CD19-depleted stem cell transplant. These receptors came from a child aged 2 to 10 with inherited bone marrow failure, due to receive a stem cell transplant. Both conserved end residues are trimmed from each CDR3. Each record gives: J gene, clone size, CDR3 length, V gene, CDR3 protein. Only some rows state a clone size, as once, few, many or a class for expanded clones.

TRBJ1-1	many	15	TRBV6-2/TRBV6-3	ASSYTGGVYPNTEAF
TRBJ2-1	few	12	TRBV24-1	ATGTSGVYNEQF
TRBJ1-1	.	11	TRBV20-1	SARAGPRTEAF
TRBJ2-1	few	16	TRBV5-1	ASSLELKTSGVYNEQF
TRBJ1-4	.	13	TRBV6-1	ATAGQGAFGEKLF
TRBJ2-7	many	16	TRBV6-5	ASSYSLIAGGLSYEQY
TRBJ2-2	few	17	TRBV5-1	ASSFRPVAGGSGTGELF
TRBJ1-4	few	15	TRBV4-3	ASSRIFNRGRSEKLF
TRBJ1-6	.	12	TRBV12-3/TRBV12-4	ASSLPGQGSPLH
TRBJ2-7	many	12	TRBV29-1	SVVASGRFYEQY
TRBJ2-1	.	12	TRBV30	AWRETGRVDEQF
TRBJ2-1	few	15	TRBV7-2	ASRGTSGRASYNEQF
TRBJ2-7	few	12	TRBV7-2	ASSPESDSYEQY
TRBJ2-7	many	11	TRBV5-6	ASSLYMGYEQY
TRBJ2-1	.	17	TRBV12-3/TRBV12-4	ASQPHGGQLAGLPNEQF
TRBJ2-2	many	12	TRBV10-3	ATYPARGTGELF
TRBJ1-5	many	19	TRBV6-2/TRBV6-3	ASSYPWTGEGLNYSNQPQH
TRBJ1-1	many	10	TRBV20-1	SARGGSPEAF
TRBJ2-7	many	14	TRBV6-5	ASSYFTGEFSYEQY
TRBJ2-1	many	12	TRBV20-1	SARTSGSWHEQF
TRBJ2-1	few	14	TRBV5-4	ASSLAASGTYNEQF
TRBJ2-7	.	14	TRBV19	ASSIRGPASAYEQY
TRBJ1-4	.	13	TRBV7-2	ASSLYQGFNEKLF
TRBJ2-1	few	16	TRBV4-3	ASSQDRRREGSYNEQF
TRBJ2-3	many	14	TRBV29-1	SVENIEGVSTDTQY
TRBJ2-1	many	12	TRBV5-1	ASSLDAGADEQF
TRBJ2-1	.	13	TRBV3-1	AGSPWTGDPNEQF
TRBJ2-2	many	13	TRBV10-3	AISEWDRNTGELF
TRBJ2-7	.	13	TRBV4-3	ASSQVTSAAYEQY
TRBJ2-1	many	11	TRBV20-1	SAKAVLNNEQF
TRBJ2-3	many	13	TRBV20-1	SAAGTSEGTDTQY
TRBJ1-2	many	12	TRBV4-3	ASSQEAGTSGYT
TRBJ2-7	.	14	TRBV7-8	ASSPRDRPSSYEQY
TRBJ2-7	many	10	TRBV27	ASSSSIAEQY
TRBJ2-3	many	15	TRBV4-1	ASSQDGSGISTDTQY